This record covers a single T cell receptor (beta chain). The data were obtained in a study of blood T cell repertoires in COVID-19. Across the study: Acute-phase and convalescent COVID-19 samples originated in the United States, Italy and Spain.

As handled by the study authors: Researchers report that nucleated cell counts were estimated from reference gene primer amplification. Method: immunoSEQ multiplex PCR; TCRdb's copy keeps in-frame clones and lacks some. Clone size and the V and J calls come from that table; the DNA yielded D and trimming. Of around 88,000 clones in the sample, 80% were seen once. This CDR3 spans 15 amino acids. Germline CDR1 LNHDA, CDR2 SQIVND (reference sequence). Between the trimmed V and J ends, which lost 3 bases and 1 base, there was a span of 12 bases. Sequencing was done on a sample of peripheral blood. The chain couples TRBV19 to TRBJ1-1, with D perhaps matching TRBD1 (5 bases). The sequence was obtained from a middle-aged man who had recovered from COVID-19. CDR3 coding DNA: TGTGCCAGTAGTATTCTCGCACAGGAGAACACTGAAGCTTTCTTT. It encodes CASSILAQENTEAFF.